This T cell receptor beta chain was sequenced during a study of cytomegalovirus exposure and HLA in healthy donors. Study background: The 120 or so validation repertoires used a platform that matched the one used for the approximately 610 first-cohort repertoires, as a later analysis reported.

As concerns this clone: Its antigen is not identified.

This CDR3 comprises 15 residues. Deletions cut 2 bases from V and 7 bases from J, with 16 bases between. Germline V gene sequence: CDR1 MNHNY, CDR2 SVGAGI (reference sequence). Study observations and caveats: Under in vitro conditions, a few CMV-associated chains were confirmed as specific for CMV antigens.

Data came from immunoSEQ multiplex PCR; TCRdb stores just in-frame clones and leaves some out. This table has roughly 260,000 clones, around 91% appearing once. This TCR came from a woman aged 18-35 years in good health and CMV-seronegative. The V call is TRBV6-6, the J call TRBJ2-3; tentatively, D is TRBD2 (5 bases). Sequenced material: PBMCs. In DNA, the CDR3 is TGTGCCAGCAGTTACGAAGGGTCGGGGATCTATACGCAGTATTTT. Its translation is CASSYEGSGIYTQYF.